These 25 T cell receptor beta chains came from one sample sequenced in a study of response to subunit inactivated influenza vaccine. TCRdb reprocessed the RT-PCR reads with MiXCR, giving one entry per CDR3 protein. The sample lists about 570,000 distinct CDR3 sequences; approximately 10% were seen once. A further study also used this sample, focusing on T cells expressing NK-cell markers. That report adds: TCR beta cDNA was made by 5'RACE template switching with UMIs.

The specimen was PBMCs from blood, collected on the day of vaccination. Receptors originate from a man between 50 and 59 years old who received an inactivated influenza vaccine.

The rearrangement joins TRBV18 to TRBJ2-7; the D is unclear. Germline CDR1 reads KGHSH; CDR2 reads LQKENI. CDR3 size: 16 residues. V gave up 0 bases and J gave up 2 bases, with 14 bases separating them. CDR3 protein: CASSPPSSQRPYEQYF. CDR3 DNA sequence: TGTGCCAGCTCACCACCCTCCTCCCAGCGCCCCTACGAGCAGTACTTC.

The chain employs TRBV6-1 and TRBJ2-3; D possibly corresponds to TRBD1 (5 bases). The V end lost 8 bases, the J end lost 3 bases, and 12 bases lay between the germline ends. Germline V lookup: CDR1 MNHNS, CDR2 SASEGT. This CDR3 is built from 13 residues. The CDR3 loop reads CASPQQETDTQYF. In DNA form, the CDR3 reads TGTGCCAGCCCCCAACAGGAGACAGATACGCAGTATTTT.

V gene TRBV12-3 or TRBV12-4 combines with J gene TRBJ2-3; D unresolved. The CDR3 loop spans 13 amino acids. V was trimmed by 5 bases and J by 6 bases, leaving 12 bases between them. CDR3 residues: CASSENRADTQYF. Written as DNA, the CDR3 is TGTGCCAGCAGTGAAAACCGTGCCGATACGCAGTATTTT.

V and J are TRBV20-1 and TRBJ2-7; the D gene is possibly TRBD2 (5 bases). Germline values: CDR1 DFQATT, CDR2 SNEGSKA (reference sequence). V gave up 4 bases and J gave up 3 bases, with 10 bases separating them. The length of the CDR3 is 12 residues. The CDR3 nucleotides are TGCAGTGCTACTCAGAGGGACTACGAGCAGTACTTC. This sequence encodes CSATQRDYEQYF.

This clonotype was detected ten times or more. V is TRBV12-3 or TRBV12-4 and J is TRBJ2-5, with D tentatively TRBD2 (6 bases). Trimming stripped 6 bases from V and 1 base from J, with 15 bases between. This CDR3 region has 15 residues. CDR3 amino acids: CASRLSWGGQETQYF. The CDR3, as DNA: TGTGCCAGCAGGTTGTCGTGGGGAGGCCAAGAGACCCAGTACTTC.

The chain recombines TRBV20-1 with TRBJ2-1; D is possibly TRBD1 or TRBD2 (5 bases each). The CDR3 runs 12 residues. The V gene's germline CDR1 is DFQATT and CDR2 SNEGSKA (reference sequence). The CDR3 sequence: CRGEIGGNEQFF. The CDR3 region has the DNA TGCAGGGGGGAGATAGGAGGCAATGAGCAGTTCTTC.

This sequence joins TRBV5-1 and TRBJ2-3; the D gene is possibly TRBD2 (6 bases). This CDR3 is 15 amino acids long. Germline V gives CDR1 SGHRS, CDR2 YFSETQ. Trimming stripped 5 bases from V and 3 bases from J, with 16 bases between. In nucleotides, the CDR3 is TGCGCCAGCAGATGGCGCCCGGAGGGGACAGATACGCAGTATTTT. It yields the protein CASRWRPEGTDTQYF.

About this clonotype: A junction end diverges from the germline sequence, so it may reflect a read error. The V and J genes are TRBV5-1 and TRBJ2-5, with D perhaps TRBD2 (6 bases). Germline V gene lookup returns CDR1 SGHRS and CDR2 YFSETQ. The CDR3 is 15 residues long. The CDR3 region has the DNA TGCGCCAGCAGCTTATTAGGGACTGGTGCAGAGGCCCAGTACTTC. Its translation: CASSLLGTGAEAQYF.

The sample holds one count of this clonotype. The chain has TRBV29-1 and TRBJ2-1; 9 positions agree with TRBD2. Per the germline V gene, CDR1 is SQVTM and CDR2 is ANQGSEA. With V trimmed by 4 bases and J by 6 bases, 7 bases remained unmatched. The CDR3 runs to 14 residues. CDR3 loop: CSVGAGGRINEQFF. CDR3 sequence (DNA): TGCAGCGTTGGGGCGGGGGGGCGAATCAATGAGCAGTTCTTC.

In this sample, this clonotype turned up a few times. The genes are TRBV7-2 and TRBJ2-6; D may be TRBD1 or TRBD2 (5 bases each). Germline V lookup: CDR1 SGHTA, CDR2 FQGNSA. CDR3 length: 17 residues. The ends were cut back, 5 bases at V and 0 bases at J, with 14 bases in the middle. CDR3 nucleotides: TGTGCCAGCAGCGTGGGACCGCTGGGCTCTGGGGCCAACGTCCTGACTTTC. Its protein product is CASSVGPLGSGANVLTF.

The chain uses TRBV6-5 and TRBJ1-3; a weak D match, TRBD1 (5 bases). Trimming removed 2 bases from V and 4 bases from J, with 9 bases in between. Germline V gene sequence: CDR1 MNHEY, CDR2 SVGAGI. The CDR3 spans 14 residues. CDR3 coding DNA: TGTGCCAGCAGTTACGGGGCATCCGGAAACACCATATATTTT. This sequence encodes CASSYGASGNTIYF.

This clonotype was detected many times. This chain joins TRBV6-2 or TRBV6-3 and TRBJ2-7; possible D gene TRBD1, 6 bases. Germline loops: CDR1 MNHEY, CDR2 SVGEGT. The length of the CDR3 is 14 residues. Trimming took off 1 base at V and 5 bases at J, with 12 bases between the two ends. DNA for the CDR3: TGTGCCAGCAGTTACTTTTCCAGGGGTCACGAGCAGTACTTC. This gives the protein CASSYFSRGHEQYF.

In this sample, this clonotype turned up a few times. The chain couples TRBV29-1 to TRBJ2-7, with 10 bases aligning to TRBD1. The CDR3 is made up of 13 amino acids. With V trimmed by 4 bases and J by 1 base, 1 base remained unmatched. The germline V gene has CDR1 SQVTM and CDR2 ANQGSEA. DNA of the CDR3: TGCAGCGTTGGGGACAGGGGTTCCTACGAGCAGTACTTC. Translation gives CSVGDRGSYEQYF.

The genes are TRBV29-1 and TRBJ1-2; weak D call: TRBD1 (5 bases). V was pared by 2 bases and J by 3 bases, with 22 bases between. Germline V gene sequence: CDR1 SQVTM, CDR2 ANQGSEA. The CDR3 is 17 residues long. CDR3 residues: CSVEYVDRNKGDYGYTF. Written as DNA, the CDR3 is TGCAGCGTTGAATACGTAGACAGAAACAAAGGGGACTATGGCTACACCTTC.

This sequence joins TRBV12-3 or TRBV12-4 and TRBJ2-7; TRBD2 might be the D (6 bases). This CDR3 spans 16 amino acids. V gave up 2 bases and J gave up 1 base, with 15 bases separating them. CDR3 in DNA: TGTGCCAGCAGTTTAAGGGGTAGCGGTCTGTCCTACGAGCAGTACTTC. This encodes CASSLRGSGLSYEQYF.

The genes are TRBV24-1 and TRBJ2-3, with TRBD1 identical over 7 bases. CDR3 length equals 12 residues. Germline values: CDR1 KGHDR, CDR2 SFDVKD. With V trimmed by 4 bases and J by 7 bases, 1 base remained unmatched. CDR3 amino acids: CATSEQGYTQYF. CDR3 sequence (DNA): TGTGCCACCAGTGAACAGGGGTATACGCAGTATTTT.

The V gene is TRBV15, the J gene TRBJ2-1; TRBD2 matches 8 bases. CDR1 and CDR2 (germline): LNHNV, YYDKDF (reference sequence). CDR3 length: 17 amino acids. Losses at the gene ends were 0 bases for V and 7 bases for J; bases not matched to a gene: 11. The CDR3 sequence: CATSRDPPGRASNEQFF. Here the CDR3 DNA reads TGTGCCACCAGCAGAGATCCACCCGGGAGGGCTAGTAATGAGCAGTTCTTC.

The chain links TRBV29-1 to TRBJ2-5; 7 bases are shared with TRBD1. This CDR3 comprises 14 residues. V was pared by 1 base and J by 2 bases, with 4 bases of the junction left unmatched. The germline V gene has CDR1 SQVTM and CDR2 ANQGSEA. The CDR3 region is CSVEARDRQETQYF. The CDR3 region has the DNA TGCAGCGTTGAAGCGAGGGACAGACAAGAGACCCAGTACTTC.

This chain uses TRBV12-3 or TRBV12-4 with TRBJ2-3; the match to TRBD2 covers 9 bases. With V trimmed by 3 bases and J by 5 bases, 9 bases remained unmatched. CDR3 length: 16 amino acids. For the CDR3, the DNA is TGTGCCAGCAGTTTTAAACCTAGCGGGGCGGTAGATACGCAGTATTTT. It yields the protein CASSFKPSGAVDTQYF.

There are a few counts of this clonotype. This sequence joins TRBV15 and TRBJ2-1; no clear D. Germline values: CDR1 LNHNV, CDR2 YYDKDF (reference sequence). CDR3 length: 10 amino acids. Trimming left V 8 bases short and J 12 bases short, with 11 bases between. This chain's CDR3 is CATLTGGQFF. CDR3 DNA: TGTGCCACCCTTACTGGTGGGCAGTTCTTC. Filled out from reference TRBV15 and TRBJ2-1, the complete variable domain reads DAMVIQNPRYQVTQFGKPVTLSCSQTLNHNVMYWYQQKSSQAPKLLFHYYDKDFNNEADTPDNFQSRRPNTSFCFLDIRSPGLGDTAMYLCATLTGGQFFGPGTRLTVL.

This chain links TRBV2 with TRBJ2-1; D may correspond to TRBD1 or TRBD2 (5 bases each). The CDR3 sequence is 15 residues long. Germline V CDR1 and CDR2: SNHLY, FYNNEI. Trimming pared 2 bases from V and 6 bases from J, leaving 14 bases between. DNA of the CDR3: TGTGCCAGCAGTGAAAGAGGGGTGGGGACCAATGAGCAGTTCTTC. Protein product: CASSERGVGTNEQFF.

The chain combines TRBV5-5 with TRBJ1-6, with no clear D. Per germline, CDR1 SGHKS and CDR2 YYEKEE (reference sequence). This CDR3 has 13 residues. Trimming took off 7 bases at V and 8 bases at J, with 13 bases between the two ends. The chain's CDR3 is CASQSSFDSPLHF. In DNA, the CDR3 is TGTGCCAGCCAGTCCTCCTTTGATTCACCCCTCCACTTT.

The chain links TRBV18 to TRBJ2-4, with TRBD1 as a possible D gene (7 bases). This CDR3 is built from 16 residues. V lost 5 bases, J lost 3 bases, and 17 bases lay in between. Germline lookup yields CDR1 KGHSH and CDR2 LQKENI. This CDR3 is CASSSAGGGVKNIQYF. DNA of the CDR3: TGTGCCAGCTCATCAGCCGGAGGGGGCGTCAAAAACATTCAGTACTTC.

There are a few counts of this clonotype. V gene TRBV29-1 combines with J gene TRBJ2-2, with D perhaps TRBD1 (8 bases). Germline values: CDR1 SQVTM, CDR2 ANQGSEA. With 5 bases removed from V and 6 bases from J, the gap between germline ends came to 16 bases. The CDR3 has 14 residues. CDR3 in amino acids: CSVRGQGGAGELFF. In DNA form, the CDR3 reads TGCAGCGTTCGAGGACAGGGAGGGGCCGGGGAGCTGTTTTTT.

This clonotype was counted between two and nine times. The chain combines TRBV10-3 with TRBJ2-1; the D gene is possibly TRBD2 (5 bases). This CDR3 comprises 15 residues. V shed 0 bases and J shed 6 bases, with 12 bases lying between them. The germline gives CDR1 ENHRY, CDR2 SYGVKD. The CDR3 DNA reads as TGTGCCATCAGTGAGTCATTAGCGAGAAGCAATGAGCAGTTCTTC. This translates into CAISESLARSNEQFF.